These T cell receptor beta chains were read from a single sample in a study of cytomegalovirus exposure and HLA in healthy donors. Libraries were prepared by immunoSEQ multiplex PCR; TCRdb keeps only in-frame clonotypes and omits some of them. The table has about 150,000 clones, around 80% seen once. Sample: PBMCs. The receptors here all came from a woman in her forties in good health and CMV-seronegative. Each CDR3 is given without its conserved first and last residue. Not every row has a clone size; where given, it reads once, few, many or a size class.

clone_size	v_call	cdr3_aa
few	TRBV4-2	ASSSPAGTGGTEAF
-	TRBV29-1	SVTGGMYEQY
-	TRBV29-1	SALDTTGNQPQH
few	TRBV6-6	ASNRDIRLHEQY
-	TRBV6-5	ASSYGRTSLGEQF
-	TRBV5-1	ASSLLDRGRNEQY
-	TRBV9	ASSAGTEAF
-	TRBV5-1	ASGPGPNSYNEQF
-	TRBV14	ASSQAPVVSPLH
-	TRBV19	ASTPERGRGYT
few	TRBV10-3	AIRPASGALSSYEQY
few	TRBV25-1	ASSESGARAKNIQY
-	TRBV6-1	ASSASFYGYT
once	TRBV5-1	ASSLVGRYSQAF
-	TRBV28	ASSRTSGDQRNEQF
once	TRBV5-1	ASSLAGYYEQY
-	TRBV29-1	SVEWGGETQY
-	TRBV5-1	ASSLELAGTDTQY
-	TRBV29-1	SVARQDSYEQY
-	TRBV5-6	ASSLVLGQGADYGYT
-	TRBV7-6	ASSGLAGGPGTGELF
-	TRBV4-1	ASSQGDRASNQPQH
-	TRBV7-8	ASSLRLEGNTIY
-	TRBV10-3	AIGGLAGAGREQY